A selection of T cell receptor beta chains follows, all from one sample in a study of shared clonotypes between healthy human individuals. Method: immunoSEQ multiplex PCR; TCRdb's copy keeps in-frame clones and lacks some. Of 950,000 to 1,100,000 clones detected, about 76% appear once; the ten largest clones hold around 1.5%. Sequenced sample: memory CD4+ T cells sorted from blood. The source is a man between 18 and 29 years old in good health. Both conserved end residues are part of each CDR3. Each record gives: V gene, clone size, D gene, J gene, CDR3 protein, CDR3 DNA. The D gene is left open where the match is weak. Clone sizes are given selectively: once, few, many, or a class where the clone is expanded.

v_call: TRBV27; clone_size: once; d_call: TRBD2; j_call: TRBJ2-5; cdr3_aa: CASSEGPQRGVTQYF; cdr3_nt: TGTGCCAGCAGTGAGGGGCCCCAGCGGGGCGTGACCCAGTACTTC
v_call: TRBV9; clone_size: NA; d_call: NA; j_call: TRBJ1-1; cdr3_aa: CASSAGRRPEAFF; cdr3_nt: TGTGCCAGCAGCGCCGGACGTCGGCCTGAAGCTTTCTTT
v_call: TRBV11-3; clone_size: NA; d_call: TRBD2; j_call: TRBJ2-7; cdr3_aa: CASSSIPRTSGYEQYF; cdr3_nt: TGTGCCAGCAGCTCTATTCCCCGTACTAGCGGTTACGAGCAGTACTTC
v_call: TRBV5-1; clone_size: NA; d_call: TRBD2; j_call: TRBJ2-2; cdr3_aa: CASSLKAYGTTYTIGELFF; cdr3_nt: TGCGCCAGCAGCTTGAAGGCTTATGGGACTACATATACTATCGGGGAGCTGTTTTTT
v_call: TRBV7-7; clone_size: few; d_call: TRBD2; j_call: TRBJ2-3; cdr3_aa: CASSLGAGGADTQYF; cdr3_nt: TGTGCTAGCAGCTTAGGGGCGGGAGGGGCAGATACGCAGTATTTT
v_call: TRBV7-2; clone_size: NA; d_call: NA; j_call: TRBJ2-3; cdr3_aa: CASSPQRAGTDTQYF; cdr3_nt: TGTGCCAGCAGCCCCCAACGGGCCGGCACAGATACGCAGTATTTT
v_call: TRBV27; clone_size: NA; d_call: NA; j_call: TRBJ2-7; cdr3_aa: CASSPYLAAVPYEQYF; cdr3_nt: TGTGCCAGCAGTCCCTACTTAGCGGCCGTCCCCTACGAGCAGTACTTC
v_call: TRBV30; clone_size: once; d_call: NA; j_call: TRBJ2-2; cdr3_aa: CAWSPNTGELFF; cdr3_nt: TGTGCCTGGAGTCCGAACACCGGGGAGCTGTTTTTT
v_call: TRBV28; clone_size: NA; d_call: NA; j_call: TRBJ1-2; cdr3_aa: CASSSRQSPYGYTF; cdr3_nt: TGTGCCAGCAGTTCAAGACAGAGTCCCTATGGCTACACCTTC
v_call: TRBV6-1; clone_size: few; d_call: TRBD2; j_call: TRBJ2-3; cdr3_aa: CASSDPLAGGPNTQYF; cdr3_nt: TGTGCCAGCAGTGACCCCCTAGCGGGAGGGCCGAATACGCAGTATTTT
v_call: TRBV7-7; clone_size: NA; d_call: NA; j_call: TRBJ2-1; cdr3_aa: CASSLELGGVGMDEQFF; cdr3_nt: TGTGCTAGCAGCTTAGAATTAGGGGGGGTCGGGATGGATGAGCAGTTCTTC
v_call: TRBV5-4; clone_size: NA; d_call: TRBD2; j_call: TRBJ2-7; cdr3_aa: CASSYRGGSYEQYF; cdr3_nt: TGTGCCAGCAGCTACCGGGGAGGGAGTTACGAGCAGTACTTC
v_call: TRBV28; clone_size: NA; d_call: NA; j_call: TRBJ1-5; cdr3_aa: CASSFSGRGDQPQHF; cdr3_nt: TGTGCCAGCAGTTTTTCAGGGAGGGGGGATCAGCCCCAGCATTTT
v_call: TRBV12-2; clone_size: NA; d_call: NA; j_call: TRBJ1-5; cdr3_aa: CASRLAVKEADQPQHF; cdr3_nt: TGTGCAAGTCGCTTAGCGGTGAAGGAGGCCGATCAGCCCCAGCATTTT
v_call: TRBV7-8; clone_size: NA; d_call: NA; j_call: TRBJ2-7; cdr3_aa: CASSLPGTPYEQYF; cdr3_nt: TGTGCCAGCAGCTTGCCCGGGACACCCTACGAGCAGTACTTC
v_call: TRBV11-2; clone_size: NA; d_call: TRBD1; j_call: TRBJ1-1; cdr3_aa: CASSSSGQGYTEAFF; cdr3_nt: TGTGCCAGCAGCTCATCGGGACAGGGGTACACTGAAGCTTTCTTT
v_call: TRBV28; clone_size: NA; d_call: NA; j_call: TRBJ2-3; cdr3_aa: CASSTQGEASSTDTQYF; cdr3_nt: TGTGCCAGCAGCACCCAGGGGGAGGCGTCTAGCACAGATACGCAGTATTTT